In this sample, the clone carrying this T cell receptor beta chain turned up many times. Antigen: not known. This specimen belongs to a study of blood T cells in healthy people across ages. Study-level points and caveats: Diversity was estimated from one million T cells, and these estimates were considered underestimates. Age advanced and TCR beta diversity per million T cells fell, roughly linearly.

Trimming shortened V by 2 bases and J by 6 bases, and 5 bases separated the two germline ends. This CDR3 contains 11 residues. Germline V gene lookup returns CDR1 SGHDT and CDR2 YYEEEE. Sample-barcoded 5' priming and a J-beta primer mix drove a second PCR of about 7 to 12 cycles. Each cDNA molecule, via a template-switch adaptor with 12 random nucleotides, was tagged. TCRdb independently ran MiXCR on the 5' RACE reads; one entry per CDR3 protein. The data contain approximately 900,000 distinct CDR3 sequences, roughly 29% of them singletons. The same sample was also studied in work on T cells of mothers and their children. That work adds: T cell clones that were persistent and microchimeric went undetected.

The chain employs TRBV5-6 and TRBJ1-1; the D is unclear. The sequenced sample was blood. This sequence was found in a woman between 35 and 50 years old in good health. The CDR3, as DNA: TGTGCCAGCAGCTTCGAAGCTGAAGCTTTCTTT. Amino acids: CASSFEAEAFF. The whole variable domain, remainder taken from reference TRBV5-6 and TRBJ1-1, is DAGVTQSPTHLIKTRGQQVTLRCSPKSGHDTVSWYQQALGQGPQFIFQYYEEEERQRGNFPDRFSGHQFPNYSSELNVNALLLGDSALYLCASSFEAEAFFGQGTRLTVV.